One sample yielded the 20 T cell receptor beta chains listed below, sequenced in a study of blood T cell repertoires in COVID-19. Using immunoSEQ multiplex PCR, the repertoire was profiled, and TCRdb retains in-frame clones only, with some absent. This sample yields 29,000 or so clones, of which roughly 90% are seen a single time; roughly 3.5% belongs to the top ten. Sequencing was done on a sample of peripheral blood. All receptors derive from a human donor in a cohort sampled during active COVID-19.

This chain connects TRBV16 to TRBJ1-5; maybe TRBD1 (5 bases). The CDR3 has 15 amino acids. CDR1 KGHSY and CDR2 FQNENV come from the germline V gene. Trimming shortened V by 0 bases and J by 11 bases, and 17 bases separated the two germline ends. This CDR3 reads CASSQSGQGTSTQHF. DNA of the CDR3: TGTGCCAGCAGCCAATCGGGTCAGGGCACCTCGACCCAGCATTTT. Combining the CDR3 with reference TRBV16 and TRBJ1-5 gives the whole variable domain GEEVAQTPKHLVRGEGQKAKLYCAPIKGHSYVFWYQQVLKNEFKFLISFQNENVFDETGMPKERFSAKCLPNSPCSLEIQATKLEDSAVYFCASSQSGQGTSTQHFGDGTRLSIL.

The chain joins TRBV4-1 to TRBJ1-2; TRBD1 agrees at 9 bases. Germline assignment: CDR1 MGHRA and CDR2 YSYEKL. Trimming took 0 bases from V and 4 from J; bases not matched to a gene: 3. CDR3 size: 15 residues. The chain's CDR3 is CASSQDTGGFYGYTF. CDR3 sequence (DNA): TGCGCCAGCAGCCAAGATACAGGGGGCTTCTATGGCTACACCTTC.

The chain links TRBV7-3 to TRBJ1-1; no definite D call. The CDR3 has 14 amino acids. Looked up from germline, CDR1 is SGHTA and CDR2 is FQGTGA. The germline V and J ends were trimmed by 5 bases and 5 bases, with 15 bases remaining between them. Written as DNA, the CDR3 is TGTGCCAGCAGCCCCAATCCGGGGAGAACTGAAGCTTTCTTT. Encoded protein: CASSPNPGRTEAFF.

The chain has TRBV29-1 and TRBJ2-7; possible D gene TRBD2, 6 bases. CDR3 length equals 12 residues. V was shortened by 6 bases and J by 3 bases, with 12 bases between the two germline ends. CDR1 is SQVTM and CDR2 is ANQGSEA in the germline V gene. The CDR3, as DNA: TGCAGCGTGCGGGACTCCCTCTACGAGCAGTACTTC. This sequence encodes CSVRDSLYEQYF.

V is TRBV7-8 and J is TRBJ2-7; possibly TRBD1 for D (6 bases). The CDR3 is 15 residues long. V shed 0 bases and J shed 0 bases, with 9 bases lying between them. From germline, CDR1 is SGHVS and CDR2 FQNEAQ. CDR3 sequence (DNA): TGTGCCAGCAGCTTAGCGACAGGCCGCTCCTACGAGCAGTACTTC. Translated, it gives CASSLATGRSYEQYF.

The V gene is TRBV5-1, the J gene TRBJ1-3; D may be TRBD1 (6 bases). CDR1 and CDR2 (germline): SGHRS, YFSETQ. V was shortened by 0 bases and J by 1 base, with 11 bases between the two germline ends. The CDR3 length is 16 residues. In nucleotides, the CDR3 is TGCGCCAGCAGCTTGGGGGCCAGGGGATCTGGAAACACCATATATTTT. Protein product: CASSLGARGSGNTIYF.

The CDR3 DNA sequence: TGTGCCAGCAGTCCCACAGGGGGCCGAACTGAAGCTTTCTTT. Residues: CASSPTGGRTEAFF. The chain links TRBV6-5 to TRBJ1-1; 9 bases line up with TRBD1. The CDR3 totals 14 residues. The V segment lost 5 bases and the J segment 5 bases; nucleotides outside the gene matches: 6. Germline V gene sequence: CDR1 MNHEY, CDR2 SVGAGI.

V gene TRBV7-6 combines with J gene TRBJ2-1, with TRBD1 matching 7 bases. Trimming removed 4 bases from V and 5 bases from J; junction bases left unmatched: 8. The CDR3 is 15 amino acids. Germline lookup yields CDR1 SGHVS and CDR2 FNYEAQ. The chain's CDR3 is CASSSGQSLDNEQFF. The CDR3 nucleotides are TGTGCCAGCAGCTCGGGACAGAGTTTGGACAATGAGCAGTTCTTC.

This clone was found once. This chain connects TRBV9 to TRBJ2-3; D not resolved. Per germline, CDR1 SGDLS and CDR2 YYNGEE. The CDR3 is 17 amino acids. The V end lost 0 bases, the J end lost 2 bases, and 16 bases lay between the germline ends. CDR3 in amino acids: CASSVGANFRNTDTQYF. The CDR3, as DNA: TGTGCCAGCAGCGTAGGGGCGAACTTCCGAAACACAGATACGCAGTATTTT.

The chain uses TRBV15 and TRBJ2-3; the D is unclear. The CDR3 is 13 residues long. CDR1 is LNHNV, CDR2 YYDKDF, per germline (reference sequence). Between the trimmed V and J ends, which lost 2 bases and 3 bases, there was a span of 6 bases. The CDR3 is CATSRSRTDTQYF. CDR3 nucleotides: TGTGCCACCAGCAGATCCAGAACAGATACGCAGTATTTT.

The chain carries TRBV5-4 and TRBJ2-1; D uncertain. V shed 0 bases and J shed 3 bases, with 10 bases lying between them. Germline assignment: CDR1 SGHNT and CDR2 YYREEE (reference sequence). This CDR3 comprises 15 residues. CDR3 residues: CASSLEALVYNEQFF. DNA of the CDR3: TGTGCCAGCAGCTTGGAGGCTCTAGTCTACAATGAGCAGTTCTTC.

V usage is TRBV3-1 (or the pseudogene TRBV3-2) and J usage is TRBJ2-7, with TRBD1 matching 7 bases. V gave up 4 bases and J gave up 7 bases; unmatched junction bases: 4. This CDR3 spans 12 amino acids. Looked up from germline, CDR1 is LGHDT and CDR2 is YNNKEL (reference sequence). The CDR3 bases are TGTGCCAGCAGCCCAGGGGGAAGGGAGCAGTACTTC. This translates into CASSPGGREQYF.

The chain links TRBV20-1 to TRBJ1-2; 8 nucleotides line up with TRBD1. V shed 3 bases, J shed 6 bases, and the junction held 9 bases outside the gene matches. Germline V gives CDR1 DFQATT, CDR2 SNEGSKA (reference sequence). CDR3 size: 14 residues. The CDR3 region is CSASPRTTGDGYTF. CDR3 sequence (DNA): TGCAGTGCTAGTCCTCGGACGACAGGGGATGGCTACACCTTC.

The chain employs TRBV28 and TRBJ1-2; TRBD1 agrees at 9 bases. Germline V lookup: CDR1 MDHEN, CDR2 SYDVKM. This CDR3 is 13 amino acids long. Trimming cost V 9 bases and J 9 bases; bases outside gene matches: 11. The CDR3 nucleotides read TGTGCCAGTGACCACCGGACAGGGGCACGCTACACCTTC. Translation gives CASDHRTGARYTF.

The gene calls are TRBV23-1 and TRBJ1-2; D remains ambiguous. TRBV23-1 is placed among ORFs of uncertain function. V was clipped by 2 bases and J by 8 bases, with 9 bases between them. The CDR3 extends over 12 amino acids. CDR3 in amino acids: CASSQRGGGYTF. CDR3 sequence (DNA): TGCGCCAGCAGTCAACGCGGAGGAGGCTACACCTTC.

This clone came up a few times. The same CDR3 can be traced to other DNA sequences in this sample. The chain employs TRBV5-5 and TRBJ2-7, with TRBD2 matching over 7 bases. The CDR3 is 14 amino acids. Germline CDR1 and CDR2: SGHKS and YYEKEE (reference sequence). V was clipped by 0 bases and J by 5 bases; unmatched bases: 5. The DNA for the CDR3 is TGTGCCAGCAGCTTGGGTCGGGGAGGGAACGAGCAGTACTTC. It encodes CASSLGRGGNEQYF.

This chain uses TRBV5-1 with TRBJ1-1; 7 bases line up with TRBD1. After removal of 5 bases from V and 0 bases from J, the junction contained 10 bases not matched to a gene. The CDR3 spans 16 residues. Germline lookup yields CDR1 SGHRS and CDR2 YFSETQ. CDR3: CASSSAGGILNTEAFF. CDR3 DNA: TGCGCCAGCAGTAGCGCAGGGGGGATTCTGAACACTGAAGCTTTCTTT.

This chain connects TRBV19 to TRBJ2-3; maybe TRBD1 (6 bases). The CDR3 has 13 amino acids. Trimming removed 2 bases from V and 3 bases from J, with 6 bases in between. Germline values: CDR1 LNHDA, CDR2 SQIVND (reference sequence). The CDR3 coding sequence is TGTGCCAGTAGTATAAGGGGGACAGATACGCAGTATTTT. Translation gives CASSIRGTDTQYF.

The V and J genes are TRBV29-1 and TRBJ2-3, with 9 bases aligning to TRBD2. In germline, CDR1 is SQVTM, CDR2 ANQGSEA. V was pared by 8 bases and J by 10 bases, with 10 bases of the junction left unmatched. The CDR3 loop spans 12 amino acids. The CDR3 loop reads CSYLAGGFAQYF. DNA for the CDR3: TGCAGCTATTTGGCGGGGGGGTTCGCGCAGTATTTT.

J is TRBJ1-6 and V is TRBV5-6, with D uncertain. From germline, CDR1 is SGHDT and CDR2 YYEEEE. Trimming stripped 0 bases from V and 2 bases from J, with 6 bases between. The CDR3 length is 15 residues. CDR3 nucleotide sequence: TGTGCCAGCAGCTTGGCAGGCCCCTATAATTCACCCCTCCACTTT. Its protein product is CASSLAGPYNSPLHF.